In this sample, the clone carrying this T cell receptor (beta chain) is medium-sized. Its target is not known. CDR1 SGDLS and CDR2 YYNGEE come from the germline V gene. The CDR3 spans 12 residues. Trimming removed 3 bases from V and 1 base from J, with 5 bases in between. The entry originates in a study of molecular identifiers for immune sequencing clone quantification. Naive CD8 T cells were FACS-sorted by CD8+CD4-CCR7+CD45RA+ markers. TCRdb reprocessed the PCR reads via MiXCR and lists one record per CDR3 protein. The sample has 15,000 to 20,000 distinct CDR3 sequences; roughly 22% are singletons. Findings and limits, study-wide: It was shown that clones above 20 RNA copies held over 99% of effector molecules, but under 1% in naive cells.

This clonotype was obtained from a human donor in good health. Some libraries in this study had Jurkat cell RNA spiked in. Sequencing was carried out using naive CD8+ T cells from blood, with Jurkat cell RNA spiked in. Regarding subset: FACS-sorted CD8+CD4-CCR7+CD45RA+ naive T cells. This chain joins TRBV9 and TRBJ2-7; perhaps TRBD2 as D (5 bases). The CDR3 coding sequence is TGTGCCAGCAGCGGAGGGTCCTACGAGCAGTACTTC. Its translation is CASSGGSYEQYF. The whole variable domain, filled in from reference TRBV9 and TRBJ2-7, reads DSGVTQTPKHLITATGQRVTLRCSPRSGDLSVYWYQQSLDQGLQFLIQYYNGEERAKGNILERFSAQQFPDLHSELNLSSLELGDSALYFCASSGGSYEQYFGPGTRLTVT.